These T cell receptor beta chains were read from a single sample in a study of blood T cells in healthy people across ages. TCRdb processed the 5' RACE reads anew with MiXCR; each CDR3 protein has one entry. The table has about 930,000 distinct CDR3 sequences, about 29% seen once. This same sample was also taken into another study, of T cells of mothers and their children.

The specimen sequenced was blood. All receptors come from a woman between 35 and 50 years old in good health. Each CDR3 is given with its conserved first and last residue. The D gene is left open where the match is weak. Clone size appears in some rows only: once, few, many, or a class for an expanded clone.

D,J,V,size,CDR3,DNA
.,TRBJ2-3,TRBV4-1,few,CASSQAIPYTDTQYF,TGCGCCAGCAGCCAAGCAATTCCGTACACAGATACGCAGTATTTT
.,TRBJ2-5,TRBV9,many,CASSALGGGPETQYF,TGTGCCAGCAGCGCCCTAGGGGGGGGCCCCGAGACCCAGTACTTC
.,TRBJ2-7,TRBV10-3,many,CAISGTASSYEQYF,TGTGCCATCAGTGGGACAGCCAGCTCCTACGAGCAGTACTTC
.,TRBJ2-1,TRBV5-1,many,CASSLEINEQFF,TGCGCCAGCAGCCTGGAAATAAATGAGCAGTTCTTC
.,TRBJ2-3,TRBV12-3/TRBV12-4,.,CASSVGGRLTDTQYF,TGTGCCAGCAGTGTGGGGGGCAGACTCACAGATACGCAGTATTTT
.,TRBJ2-1,TRBV12-3/TRBV12-4,many,CASSQGGSYNEQFF,TGTGCCAGCAGTCAGGGGGGGTCCTACAATGAGCAGTTCTTC
.,TRBJ1-1,TRBV7-9,few,CASSLGWGTAEAFF,TGTGCCAGCAGCTTAGGATGGGGGACCGCTGAAGCTTTCTTT
.,TRBJ1-1,TRBV20-1,.,CSARMGSMNTEAFF,TGCAGTGCTAGAATGGGCAGCATGAACACTGAAGCTTTCTTT
.,TRBJ1-1,TRBV20-1,.,CSAPKTEAFF,TGCAGTGCCCCAAAGACTGAAGCTTTCTTT
.,TRBJ2-7,TRBV7-9,.,CASSLVRESEQYF,TGTGCCAGCAGCTTAGTAAGAGAATCGGAGCAGTACTTC
TRBD1,TRBJ2-3,TRBV20-1,many,CSAPLDRADTDTQYF,TGCAGTGCCCCCCTGGACAGGGCAGACACAGATACGCAGTATTTT
TRBD1,TRBJ2-2,TRBV7-2,few,CASSRDRGTGGELFF,TGTGCCAGCAGCCGGGACAGGGGTACGGGTGGGGAGCTGTTTTTT
TRBD1,TRBJ2-1,TRBV11-2,many,CASSLDGQGSNEQFF,TGTGCCAGCAGCTTAGACGGACAGGGTAGTAATGAGCAGTTCTTC
TRBD1,TRBJ2-5,TRBV7-9,many,CASTQRDRYDETQYF,TGTGCCAGCACCCAAAGGGACAGATATGATGAGACCCAGTACTTC
.,TRBJ1-6,TRBV4-3,.,CASSQDNKGYSPLHF,TGCGCCAGCAGCCAAGATAATAAGGGTTATTCACCCCTCCACTTT
.,TRBJ2-5,TRBV28,few,CASNSEGYGGGKTQYF,TGTGCCAGCAATTCGGAGGGATATGGGGGCGGAAAGACCCAGTACTTC
.,TRBJ2-7,TRBV9,.,CASSVEPLGTYEQYF,TGTGCCAGCAGCGTAGAACCCCTAGGGACCTACGAGCAGTACTTC
TRBD1,TRBJ1-1,TRBV9,many,CASSPLTGSEAFF,TGTGCCAGCAGCCCCTTGACAGGGTCTGAAGCTTTCTTT
.,TRBJ2-5,TRBV7-9,many,CASSLANVQETQYF,TGTGCCAGCAGCTTGGCGAACGTCCAAGAGACCCAGTACTTC
.,TRBJ2-7,TRBV28,.,CASSLWSGTANYEQYF,TGTGCCAGCAGTTTATGGTCCGGGACGGCGAATTACGAGCAGTACTTC
.,TRBJ2-3,TRBV4-3,few,CASSQGVGGGAPDTQYF,TGCGCCAGCAGCCAAGGAGTAGGTGGGGGGGCCCCAGATACGCAGTATTTT
.,TRBJ1-2,TRBV7-9,.,CASDPGAPGGYTF,TGTGCCAGCGATCCAGGGGCTCCCGGGGGCTACACCTTC
TRBD2,TRBJ2-1,TRBV18,few,CASSPRLAEHSSYNEQFF,TGTGCCAGCTCACCCAGACTAGCGGAACACAGCTCCTACAATGAGCAGTTCTTC
.,TRBJ2-7,TRBV28,few,CTSSPLTLYEQYF,TGTACCAGCAGTCCTCTGACACTCTACGAGCAGTACTTC
TRBD1,TRBJ1-2,TRBV3-1,few,CASSQNDRGLGYTF,TGTGCCAGCAGCCAGAACGACAGGGGGCTTGGCTACACCTTC
TRBD1,TRBJ1-2,TRBV11-2,.,CASSSGQGGYYGYTF,TGTGCCAGCAGCTCCGGACAGGGAGGGTACTATGGCTACACCTTC
.,TRBJ2-1,TRBV20-1,many,CSARSQGLNEQFF,TGCAGTGCTAGGTCGCAGGGTCTCAATGAGCAGTTCTTC
.,TRBJ2-2,TRBV20-1,few,CSATRDTGELFF,TGCAGTGCCACTAGGGACACCGGGGAGCTGTTTTTT
.,TRBJ1-2,TRBV20-1,.,CSARVRGTVSDGYTF,TGCAGTGCTAGAGTCAGGGGAACAGTATCAGATGGCTACACCTTC
TRBD1,TRBJ1-2,TRBV4-3,.,CASSQDADHRGGNYDYTF,TGCGCCAGCAGCCAAGACGCGGACCACAGGGGGGGTAACTATGACTACACCTTC
.,TRBJ1-2,TRBV20-1,many,CSATSGGGRSGYGYTF,TGCAGTGCTACATCCGGCGGTGGCAGGAGTGGGTATGGCTACACCTTC
.,TRBJ2-1,TRBV5-1,few,CASSLGQVNQETQFF,TGCGCCAGCAGCTTGGGACAGGTTAACCAAGAGACCCAGTTCTTC
TRBD1,TRBJ1-1,TRBV7-8,.,CASSSGTGGLEAFF,TGTGCCAGCAGCTCCGGAACAGGGGGCCTAGAAGCTTTCTTT
.,TRBJ2-1,TRBV7-2,once,CASSTGWDKRFF,TGTGCCAGCAGCACGGGGTGGGATAAGCGGTTCTTC
.,TRBJ2-1,TRBV20-1,.,CSGGLQTVYEQFF,TGCAGTGGGGGACTCCAAACGGTATATGAGCAGTTCTTC
.,TRBJ1-2,TRBV4-2,many,CASSQDRTGYTF,TGTGCCAGCAGCCAAGATAGGACTGGCTACACCTTC
.,TRBJ2-3,TRBV6-2/TRBV6-3,many,CASSLRGRNTDTQYF,TGTGCCAGCAGCCTCCGCGGCAGGAACACAGATACGCAGTATTTT
.,TRBJ2-3,TRBV29-1,many,CSVAQAPSDTQYF,TGCAGCGTTGCGCAGGCCCCGTCAGATACGCAGTATTTT
.,TRBJ2-3,TRBV5-1,.,CASSPSMDGNTQYF,TGCGCCAGCAGCCCCAGCATGGATGGAAATACGCAGTATTTT
.,TRBJ2-7,TRBV5-1,many,CASSLSPGGQSGYEQYF,TGCGCCAGCAGCTTATCCCCCGGGGGGCAGAGTGGCTACGAGCAGTACTTC
.,TRBJ1-5,TRBV12-3/TRBV12-4,.,CASSHSVVGNQPQHF,TGTGCCAGCAGTCACTCCGTGGTAGGCAATCAGCCCCAGCATTTT
.,TRBJ2-7,TRBV28,.,CTSSYPGRGYEQYF,TGTACCAGCAGTTATCCGGGGAGAGGCTACGAGCAGTACTTC
.,TRBJ2-3,TRBV20-1,.,CSARDRRGSTDTQYF,TGCAGTGCTAGAGATCGGCGCGGAAGCACAGATACGCAGTATTTT
.,TRBJ2-1,TRBV24-1,.,CATSDLYGPSEQFF,TGTGCCACCAGTGATTTGTACGGTCCCAGTGAGCAGTTCTTC
.,TRBJ1-5,TRBV7-4,few,CASRRGRRTGDREPQHF,TGTGCCAGCAGGAGGGGCAGGCGTACGGGTGATAGAGAGCCCCAGCATTTT
TRBD2,TRBJ2-5,TRBV9,many,CASSSAGGNQETQYF,TGTGCCAGCAGCTCTGCGGGGGGAAACCAAGAGACCCAGTACTTC
.,TRBJ2-7,TRBV2,.,CASSDQDSGSYEQYF,TGTGCCAGCAGCGACCAAGACAGTGGTTCCTACGAGCAGTACTTC
.,TRBJ1-2,TRBV7-3,few,CASSASGSDGYTF,TGTGCCAGCAGCGCCTCGGGATCCGATGGCTACACCTTC
TRBD1,TRBJ1-1,TRBV6-2/TRBV6-3,.,CTSSVGQGPEAFF,TGTACCAGCAGTGTCGGACAGGGTCCTGAAGCTTTCTTT
TRBD2,TRBJ2-3,TRBV5-5,few,CASSRRLAGSIDTQYF,TGTGCCAGCAGCCGACGACTAGCGGGGAGCATAGATACGCAGTATTTT
.,TRBJ2-5,TRBV29-1,many,CSVVAPRAGIGTQYF,TGTAGCGTTGTTGCTCCCAGAGCTGGGATTGGGACCCAGTACTTC
TRBD1,TRBJ2-3,TRBV6-5,few,CASSHRGRGQGPVDTQYF,TGTGCCAGCAGTCACCGGGGCCGGGGACAGGGCCCCGTTGATACGCAGTATTTT
.,TRBJ2-7,TRBV7-9,.,CASSAHPSAGSPYEQYF,TGTGCCAGCAGCGCCCACCCCTCGGCAGGGTCCCCCTACGAGCAGTACTTC
TRBD1,TRBJ2-7,TRBV5-1,.,CASSWDPGQGAREQYF,TGCGCCAGCAGTTGGGACCCGGGACAGGGGGCTCGGGAGCAGTACTTC
TRBD1,TRBJ1-2,TRBV9,few,CANSQATGTYGYTF,TGTGCCAACAGCCAAGCGACAGGGACCTATGGCTACACCTTC
.,TRBJ1-2,TRBV5-5,many,CASSTGDRNYGYTF,TGTGCCAGCAGCACCGGGGACCGCAACTATGGCTACACCTTC
TRBD2,TRBJ2-1,TRBV11-2,.,CASSLDSGGAYNEQFF,TGTGCCAGCAGCTTGGATAGCGGGGGGGCCTACAATGAGCAGTTCTTC
TRBD1,TRBJ2-1,TRBV5-1,.,CASRLGTGGVNEQFF,TGCGCCAGCAGGTTGGGGACAGGGGGTGTCAATGAGCAGTTCTTC